Listed below are T cell receptor beta chains from one sample, sequenced in a study of PD-L1 blockade in urothelial cancer. The repertoire was sequenced with immunoSEQ multiplex PCR; TCRdb's copy has only in-frame clones and lacks some. The sample lists some 80,000 clones, around four fifths occurring once. Sample: PBMCs, taken around atezolizumab (anti-PD-L1) treatment. Receptor source: a middle-aged man with urothelial cancer. The CDR3 runs from the conserved cysteine through the conserved F or W. The D gene is left open where the match is weak. The size field is filled for only some rows; it gives once, few, many or a size class.

D gene: NA
J gene: TRBJ2-7
V gene: TRBV28
clone size: NA
CDR3 protein: CASSLGGHTFYEQYF
CDR3 DNA: TGTGCCAGCAGTTTAGGGGGACATACCTTCTACGAGCAGTACTTC

D gene: TRBD2
J gene: TRBJ2-1
V gene: TRBV15
clone size: NA
CDR3 protein: CATSRGIGRAADEQFF
CDR3 DNA: TGTGCCACCAGCAGAGGGATCGGGAGGGCCGCCGATGAGCAGTTCTTC

D gene: TRBD2
J gene: TRBJ2-1
V gene: TRBV5-1
clone size: NA
CDR3 protein: CASSLVPSGSFSYNEQFF
CDR3 DNA: TGCGCCAGCAGCTTGGTCCCGAGCGGGAGCTTTTCCTACAATGAGCAGTTCTTC

D gene: NA
J gene: TRBJ1-3
V gene: TRBV7-3
clone size: NA
CDR3 protein: CASSLKGGSGNTIYF
CDR3 DNA: TGTGCCAGCAGCTTAAAAGGGGGCTCTGGAAACACCATATATTTT

D gene: TRBD2
J gene: TRBJ2-1
V gene: TRBV6-1
clone size: NA
CDR3 protein: CASRSAGGPSNEQFF
CDR3 DNA: TGTGCCAGCAGGTCAGCGGGAGGGCCGAGCAATGAGCAGTTCTTC

D gene: TRBD2
J gene: TRBJ2-1
V gene: TRBV29-1
clone size: NA
CDR3 protein: CSAPFGAGGPRNEQFF
CDR3 DNA: TGCAGCGCCCCGTTTGGAGCGGGAGGGCCACGGAATGAGCAGTTCTTC

D gene: TRBD2
J gene: TRBJ2-1
V gene: TRBV29-1
clone size: NA
CDR3 protein: CSCSGRGYNEQFF
CDR3 DNA: TGCAGCTGTAGCGGGAGGGGTTACAATGAGCAGTTCTTC

D gene: TRBD1
J gene: TRBJ1-2
V gene: TRBV6-6
clone size: NA
CDR3 protein: CASRTGTEDYGYTF
CDR3 DNA: TGTGCCAGCAGGACGGGGACAGAAGACTATGGCTACACCTTC

D gene: TRBD1
J gene: TRBJ1-5
V gene: TRBV30
clone size: few
CDR3 protein: CAWSTGLAGGQPQHF
CDR3 DNA: TGTGCCTGGAGTACCGGTTTGGCAGGGGGCCAGCCCCAGCATTTT

D gene: TRBD1
J gene: TRBJ2-2
V gene: TRBV5-1
clone size: few
CDR3 protein: CASSAGTGDTGELFF
CDR3 DNA: TGCGCCAGCAGCGCGGGGACAGGGGACACCGGGGAGCTGTTTTTT

D gene: NA
J gene: TRBJ2-2
V gene: TRBV11-3
clone size: NA
CDR3 protein: CASSKEGGELFF
CDR3 DNA: TGTGCCAGCAGCAAGGAGGGCGGGGAGCTGTTTTTT

D gene: NA
J gene: TRBJ1-1
V gene: TRBV7-9
clone size: NA
CDR3 protein: CASSLVPRFSEAFF
CDR3 DNA: TGTGCCAGCAGCTTAGTTCCGAGGTTCAGTGAAGCTTTCTTT

D gene: TRBD1
J gene: TRBJ2-7
V gene: TRBV6-5
clone size: NA
CDR3 protein: CASSYTRGPSYEQYF
CDR3 DNA: TGTGCCAGCAGTTACACCAGGGGGCCCTCCTACGAGCAGTACTTC

D gene: TRBD1
J gene: TRBJ1-1
V gene: TRBV12-5
clone size: NA
CDR3 protein: CASGQGTGGYAEAFF
CDR3 DNA: TGTGCTAGTGGCCAAGGGACAGGGGGCTACGCTGAAGCTTTCTTT

D gene: NA
J gene: TRBJ2-1
V gene: TRBV4-2
clone size: NA
CDR3 protein: CASSQEGGQYNEQFF
CDR3 DNA: TGTGCCAGCAGCCAAGAGGGGGGACAGTACAATGAGCAGTTCTTC

D gene: TRBD1
J gene: TRBJ2-1
V gene: TRBV5-8
clone size: NA
CDR3 protein: CASSLMGQGPSPEQFF
CDR3 DNA: TGTGCCAGCAGCTTGATGGGACAGGGCCCTTCACCTGAGCAGTTCTTC

D gene: NA
J gene: TRBJ2-7
V gene: TRBV20-1
clone size: NA
CDR3 protein: CSARQSYEQYF
CDR3 DNA: TGCAGTGCTCGACAGTCCTACGAGCAGTACTTC

D gene: TRBD2
J gene: TRBJ2-1
V gene: TRBV29-1
clone size: NA
CDR3 protein: CSVLAGSSSYNEQFF
CDR3 DNA: TGCAGCGTTCTAGCGGGATCCAGCTCCTACAATGAGCAGTTCTTC

D gene: TRBD2
J gene: TRBJ2-1
V gene: TRBV9
clone size: NA
CDR3 protein: CASSGWREVGNEQFF
CDR3 DNA: TGTGCCAGCAGCGGGTGGCGGGAGGTGGGCAATGAGCAGTTCTTC

D gene: NA
J gene: TRBJ1-2
V gene: TRBV28
clone size: NA
CDR3 protein: CASSSWEGYTF
CDR3 DNA: TGTGCCAGCAGCTCCTGGGAGGGCTACACCTTC

D gene: TRBD2
J gene: TRBJ2-2
V gene: TRBV30
clone size: NA
CDR3 protein: CAWSVLAGGIGELFF
CDR3 DNA: TGTGCCTGGAGTGTTTTAGCGGGAGGTATCGGGGAGCTGTTTTTT

D gene: TRBD2
J gene: TRBJ2-3
V gene: TRBV5-6
clone size: NA
CDR3 protein: CASFSGLPTDTQYF
CDR3 DNA: TGTGCCAGTTTTTCGGGACTACCCACAGATACGCAGTATTTT

D gene: TRBD2
J gene: TRBJ2-3
V gene: TRBV5-1
clone size: NA
CDR3 protein: CASSLAGGADTQYF
CDR3 DNA: TGCGCCAGCAGCTTGGCGGGAGGGGCAGATACGCAGTATTTT

D gene: NA
J gene: TRBJ2-2
V gene: TRBV7-9
clone size: NA
CDR3 protein: CASSSSQGSGELFF
CDR3 DNA: TGTGCCAGCAGCTCCTCACAGGGAAGCGGGGAGCTGTTTTTT

D gene: NA
J gene: TRBJ2-1
V gene: TRBV2
clone size: NA
CDR3 protein: CASSERTRDNEQFF
CDR3 DNA: TGTGCCAGCAGTGAACGGACTCGAGACAATGAGCAGTTCTTC

D gene: TRBD2
J gene: TRBJ2-5
V gene: TRBV5-1
clone size: NA
CDR3 protein: CASSLGGLAGVETQYF
CDR3 DNA: TGCGCCAGCAGCTTGGGGGGACTAGCGGGAGTGGAGACCCAGTACTTC

D gene: TRBD2
J gene: TRBJ2-7
V gene: TRBV11-2
clone size: once
CDR3 protein: CASSRGGSYEQYF
CDR3 DNA: TGTGCCAGCAGCCGGGGGGGGAGCTACGAGCAGTACTTC

D gene: TRBD1
J gene: TRBJ1-2
V gene: TRBV4-3
clone size: NA
CDR3 protein: CASSRNTGGGYTF
CDR3 DNA: TGCGCCAGCAGCCGAAATACAGGGGGTGGCTACACCTTC

D gene: NA
J gene: TRBJ2-7
V gene: TRBV6-1
clone size: NA
CDR3 protein: CASRGAGSYEQYF
CDR3 DNA: TGTGCCAGCAGGGGGGCCGGCTCCTACGAGCAGTACTTC

D gene: TRBD2
J gene: TRBJ2-1
V gene: TRBV13
clone size: NA
CDR3 protein: CASSSGLAGGLPSSYNEQFF
CDR3 DNA: TGTGCCAGCAGCTCTGGACTAGCGGGAGGGCTCCCTAGCTCCTACAATGAGCAGTTCTTC

D gene: TRBD1
J gene: TRBJ2-1
V gene: TRBV9
clone size: NA
CDR3 protein: CASSSRQGLYNEQFF
CDR3 DNA: TGTGCCAGCAGCTCTAGACAGGGCCTATACAATGAGCAGTTCTTC

D gene: TRBD1
J gene: TRBJ2-1
V gene: TRBV30
clone size: NA
CDR3 protein: CAWSVGTGGDEQFF
CDR3 DNA: TGTGCCTGGAGTGTAGGGACAGGGGGCGATGAGCAGTTCTTC

D gene: TRBD1
J gene: TRBJ2-7
V gene: TRBV5-8
clone size: NA
CDR3 protein: CASSLGQAFDEQYF
CDR3 DNA: TGTGCCAGCAGCCTGGGACAGGCGTTCGACGAGCAGTACTTC

D gene: TRBD2
J gene: TRBJ2-1
V gene: TRBV7-8
clone size: NA
CDR3 protein: CASSLDLASGSNEQFF
CDR3 DNA: TGTGCCAGCAGCTTAGATTTGGCTAGCGGGAGCAATGAGCAGTTCTTC

D gene: NA
J gene: TRBJ1-1
V gene: TRBV15
clone size: few
CDR3 protein: CATSRAAGQGRAFF
CDR3 DNA: TGTGCCACCAGCAGAGCGGCCGGGCAGGGTAGAGCTTTCTTT

D gene: NA
J gene: TRBJ2-3
V gene: TRBV13
clone size: few
CDR3 protein: CASSETNQGTQYF
CDR3 DNA: TGTGCCAGCAGCGAAACGAATCAGGGTACGCAGTATTTT

D gene: NA
J gene: TRBJ2-2
V gene: TRBV7-7
clone size: NA
CDR3 protein: CASSRGTTGELFF
CDR3 DNA: TGTGCTAGCAGTAGGGGGACCACCGGGGAGCTGTTTTTT

D gene: NA
J gene: TRBJ2-3
V gene: TRBV20-1
clone size: NA
CDR3 protein: CSARQADTQYF
CDR3 DNA: TGCAGTGCCCGCCAGGCAGATACGCAGTATTTT

D gene: TRBD1
J gene: TRBJ1-2
V gene: TRBV2
clone size: NA
CDR3 protein: CASKGQGAPTGYTF
CDR3 DNA: TGTGCCAGCAAAGGACAGGGGGCGCCTACTGGCTACACCTTC

D gene: NA
J gene: TRBJ1-1
V gene: TRBV5-8
clone size: NA
CDR3 protein: CASSPGRANTEAFF
CDR3 DNA: TGTGCCAGCAGCCCTGGCAGGGCGAACACTGAAGCTTTCTTT

D gene: TRBD2
J gene: TRBJ2-7
V gene: TRBV7-9
clone size: NA
CDR3 protein: CASSPRTSGSYEQYF
CDR3 DNA: TGTGCCAGCAGCCCTCGGACTAGCGGGAGTTACGAGCAGTACTTC

D gene: TRBD2
J gene: TRBJ2-3
V gene: TRBV7-8
clone size: once
CDR3 protein: CASRTGGLSTQYF
CDR3 DNA: TGTGCCAGCAGGACGGGGGGACTGTCTACGCAGTATTTT

D gene: TRBD1
J gene: TRBJ2-3
V gene: TRBV11-2
clone size: NA
CDR3 protein: CASSFNRGFSTDTQYF
CDR3 DNA: TGTGCCAGCAGCTTCAACAGGGGTTTCTCCACAGATACGCAGTATTTT

D gene: NA
J gene: TRBJ2-2
V gene: TRBV29-1
clone size: NA
CDR3 protein: CSVGNQASTGELFF
CDR3 DNA: TGCAGCGTTGGAAATCAAGCGAGCACCGGGGAGCTGTTTTTT

D gene: NA
J gene: TRBJ1-2
V gene: TRBV29-1
clone size: NA
CDR3 protein: CSVVGGAQNGYTF
CDR3 DNA: TGCAGCGTTGTTGGGGGGGCGCAAAATGGCTACACCTTC

D gene: NA
J gene: TRBJ1-2
V gene: TRBV28
clone size: NA
CDR3 protein: CASSFYRHYGYTF
CDR3 DNA: TGTGCCAGCAGTTTCTACAGACACTATGGCTACACCTTC

D gene: TRBD2
J gene: TRBJ2-7
V gene: TRBV5-3
clone size: once
CDR3 protein: CARSPIGDYCSYEQYF
CDR3 DNA: TGTGCCAGAAGCCCAATAGGGGACTACTGTTCCTACGAGCAGTACTTC

D gene: TRBD1
J gene: TRBJ2-7
V gene: TRBV6-1
clone size: NA
CDR3 protein: CASSPSGTGLGEQYF
CDR3 DNA: TGTGCCAGCAGTCCCTCGGGGACAGGGTTGGGGGAGCAGTACTTC

D gene: NA
J gene: TRBJ2-3
V gene: TRBV9
clone size: NA
CDR3 protein: CASSISGYTDTQYF
CDR3 DNA: TGTGCCAGCAGCATCAGCGGTTACACAGATACGCAGTATTTT

D gene: TRBD2
J gene: TRBJ2-5
V gene: TRBV19
clone size: NA
CDR3 protein: CASRGTSGYQETQYF
CDR3 DNA: TGTGCCAGTAGGGGGACTAGCGGATACCAAGAGACCCAGTACTTC

D gene: NA
J gene: TRBJ1-1
V gene: TRBV15
clone size: NA
CDR3 protein: CATSRDGGPTEAFF
CDR3 DNA: TGTGCCACCAGCAGAGACGGGGGGCCCACTGAAGCTTTCTTT

D gene: NA
J gene: TRBJ2-2
V gene: TRBV2
clone size: NA
CDR3 protein: CASSTQGRGGELFF
CDR3 DNA: TGTGCCAGCAGCACACAGGGTCGGGGCGGGGAGCTGTTTTTT

D gene: TRBD2
J gene: TRBJ2-5
V gene: TRBV19
clone size: NA
CDR3 protein: CASSVGTSGKETQYF
CDR3 DNA: TGTGCCAGTAGTGTAGGGACTAGCGGAAAAGAGACCCAGTACTTC